This T cell receptor (beta chain) was documented in a study of control samples from healthy donors and cancer patients. This CDR3 comprises 13 residues. In germline, CDR1 is MNHEY, CDR2 SVGAGI. After removal of 7 bases from V and 5 bases from J, the junction contained 5 bases not matched to a gene. Assay: immunoSEQ multiplex PCR; the TCRdb copy retains only in-frame clones and omits some. The sample has 150,000 to 200,000 clones, nearly 90% seen once. The rearrangement uses TRBV6-5 and TRBJ2-1; 7 bases map to TRBD1. The sequence derives from a woman aged 45-65 years in good health. Material: blood. CDR3 bases: TGTGCCAGCAACAGCAGGGGGAACAATGAGCAGTTCTTC. Residues: CASNSRGNNEQFF.